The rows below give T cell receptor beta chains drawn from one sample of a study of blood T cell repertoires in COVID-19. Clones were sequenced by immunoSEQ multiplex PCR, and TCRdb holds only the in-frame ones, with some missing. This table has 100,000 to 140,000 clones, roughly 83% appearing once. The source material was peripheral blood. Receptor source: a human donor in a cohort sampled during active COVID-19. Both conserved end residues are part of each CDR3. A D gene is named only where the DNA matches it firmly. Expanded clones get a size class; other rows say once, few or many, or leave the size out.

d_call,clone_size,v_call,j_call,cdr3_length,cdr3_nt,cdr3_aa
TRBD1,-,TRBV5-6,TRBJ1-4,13,TGTGCCAGCAGCATCGACAGGGATGGGAAACTGTTTTTT,CASSIDRDGKLFF
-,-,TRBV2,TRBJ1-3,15,TGTGCCAGCAGCGACGGGGGTTCTTCGGGAAACACCATATATTTT,CASSDGGSSGNTIYF
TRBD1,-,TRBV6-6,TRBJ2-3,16,TGTGCCAGCAGTTCGAACAACAGGGGGCGGGAAGATACGCAGTATTTT,CASSSNNRGREDTQYF
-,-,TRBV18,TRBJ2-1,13,TGTGCCAGCTCACCACGGGTAGCTGGTGAGCAGTTCTTC,CASSPRVAGEQFF
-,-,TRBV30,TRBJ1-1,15,TGTGCCGCCGATTTCACAACCGCCCCGAACACTGAAGCTTTCTTT,CAADFTTAPNTEAFF
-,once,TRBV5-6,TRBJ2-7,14,TGTGCCAGCAGCTTTGGCCGGAGCTCCTACGAGCAGTACTTC,CASSFGRSSYEQYF
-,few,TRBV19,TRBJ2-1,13,TGTGCCAGTAGTACCGAAAGGGGCTTAAACACGTTCTTC,CASSTERGLNTFF
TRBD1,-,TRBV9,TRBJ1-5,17,TGTGCCAGCAGCGATGACCCCGCGACAGGGGACAATCAGCCCCAGCATTTT,CASSDDPATGDNQPQHF
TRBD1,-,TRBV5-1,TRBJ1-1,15,TGCGCCAGCAGCTCACAGGGGGGCTCGAACACTGAAGCTTTCTTT,CASSSQGGSNTEAFF
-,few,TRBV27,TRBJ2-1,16,TGTGCCAGCAGTTCCCGTCGGGAAGTGAGGTACAATGAGCAGTTCTTC,CASSSRREVRYNEQFF
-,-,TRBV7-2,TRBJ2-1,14,TGTGCCAGCAGAAACGGGCCACGGGGGAATGAGCAGTTCTTC,CASRNGPRGNEQFF
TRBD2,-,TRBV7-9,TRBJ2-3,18,TGTGCCAGCAGAGGTTCCGGGACTAGCGGATTCACCACAGATACGCAGTATTTT,CASRGSGTSGFTTDTQYF
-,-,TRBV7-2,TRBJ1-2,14,TGTGCCAGCAGCTTATCCGGGGACTCGTGGGGCTACACCTTC,CASSLSGDSWGYTF
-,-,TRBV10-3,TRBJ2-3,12,TGTGCCATCAGTGAGGAGGTAGCTCCGCAGTATTTT,CAISEEVAPQYF
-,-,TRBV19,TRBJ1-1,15,TGTGCCAGTAGTATTTCCCGACAGCTAAACACTGAAGCTTTCTTT,CASSISRQLNTEAFF
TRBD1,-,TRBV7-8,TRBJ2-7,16,TGTGCCAGCAGCTTGGCCGGGACAGGGTTGTCCTACGAGCAGTATTTC,CASSLAGTGLSYEQYF
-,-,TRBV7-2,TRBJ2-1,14,TGTGCCAGCAGCCCGCGGGTGGGTCCGAATGAGCAGTTCTTC,CASSPRVGPNEQFF
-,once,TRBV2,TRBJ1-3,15,TGTGCCAGCAGTGTGGCAACTATCTCTGGAAACACCATATATTTT,CASSVATISGNTIYF
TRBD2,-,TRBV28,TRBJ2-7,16,TGTGCCAGCAGTGGCCCGGGACTAGAAATCTCCTACGAGCAGTACTTC,CASSGPGLEISYEQYF
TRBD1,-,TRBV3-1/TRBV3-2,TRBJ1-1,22,TGTGCCAGCAGCCAAGATCGGCCCATCCGGGACAGGGTATTAGTTTCGAACACTGAAGCTTTCTTT,CASSQDRPIRDRVLVSNTEAFF
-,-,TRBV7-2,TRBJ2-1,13,TGTGCCAGCAGCTCTCCGGGCTACAATGAGCAGTTCTTC,CASSSPGYNEQFF
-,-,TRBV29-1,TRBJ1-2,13,TGCAGCGTTGAAGAGGGTAGCCCCTATGGCTACACCTTC,CSVEEGSPYGYTF
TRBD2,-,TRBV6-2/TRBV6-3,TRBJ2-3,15,TGTGCCAGCAGTCGGCGGTCTAGCGGGCTTGATACGCAGTATTTT,CASSRRSSGLDTQYF
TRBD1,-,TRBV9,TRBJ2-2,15,TGTGCCAGCAGCAGGGGACAGGTTCCCACCGGGGAGCTGTTTTTT,CASSRGQVPTGELFF
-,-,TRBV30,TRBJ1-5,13,TGTGCCTTTACCGGTTCCCGCAATCAGCCCCAGCATTTT,CAFTGSRNQPQHF
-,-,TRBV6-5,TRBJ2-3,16,TGTGCCAGCAGTTACGGGGGCCCTGGGAGCACAGATACGCAGTATTTT,CASSYGGPGSTDTQYF
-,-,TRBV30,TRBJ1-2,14,TGTGCCTGGAGTATATCGTTCGCTAACTATGGCTACACCTTC,CAWSISFANYGYTF
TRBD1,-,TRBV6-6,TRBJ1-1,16,TGTGCCAGCAGTTACTATCGGACAGGGAAGAACACTGAAGCTTTCTTT,CASSYYRTGKNTEAFF
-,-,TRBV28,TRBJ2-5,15,TGTGCCAGCAGTTTATGGGCCGGGGGGCGGGAGACCCAGTACTTC,CASSLWAGGRETQYF
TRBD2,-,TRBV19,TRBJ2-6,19,TGTGCCAGTAGTAGACTAGCGGGAGGTACTAGGCCTGGGGCCAACGTCCTGACTTTC,CASSRLAGGTRPGANVLTF
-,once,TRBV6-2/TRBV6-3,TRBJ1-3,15,TGTGCCAGCAGTTATGGCCCTGGCTCTGGAAACACCATATATTTT,CASSYGPGSGNTIYF
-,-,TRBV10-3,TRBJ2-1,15,TGTGCCATCAGTGTATCGGCAGGGGATGGCAATGAGCAGTTCTTC,CAISVSAGDGNEQFF
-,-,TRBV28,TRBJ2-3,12,TGTGCCAGCAGCCCCTTTTCGGATACGCAGTATTTT,CASSPFSDTQYF
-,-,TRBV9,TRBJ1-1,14,TGTGCCAGCAGCGTAGGGGGGGAAGGCACTGAAGCTTTCTTT,CASSVGGEGTEAFF
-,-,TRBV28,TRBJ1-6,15,TGTGCCAGCAGTTTGCTGAGCTCCTATAATTCACCCCTCCACTTT,CASSLLSSYNSPLHF
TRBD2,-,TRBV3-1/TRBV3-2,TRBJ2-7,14,TGTGCCAGCAGCCAAGCGGGAGGAGGGTACGAGCAGTACTTC,CASSQAGGGYEQYF
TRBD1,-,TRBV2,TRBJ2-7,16,TGTGCCAGCAGTTCCATGGGACAGGGGGCGTCGTACGAGCAGTACTTC,CASSSMGQGASYEQYF
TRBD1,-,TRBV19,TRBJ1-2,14,TGTGCCAGTAGTACCGGGGGACAGATCGGTGGCTACACCTTC,CASSTGGQIGGYTF
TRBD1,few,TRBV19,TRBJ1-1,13,TGTGCCAGTAGGTTAGACAGGGTAGCTGAAGCTTTCTTT,CASRLDRVAEAFF
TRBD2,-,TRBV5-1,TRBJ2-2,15,TGCGCCAGCAGCTTCCTAGCGGGAAAATCCGGGGAGCTGTTTTTT,CASSFLAGKSGELFF
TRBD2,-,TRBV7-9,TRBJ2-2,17,TGTGCCAGCAGCGGTGCGGTCCAGCGGGATTATACCGGGGAGCTGTTTTTT,CASSGAVQRDYTGELFF
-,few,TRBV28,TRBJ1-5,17,TGTGCCAGCAGTTTAGCCGTAGTCAAGAGTCGCAATCAGCCCCAGCATTTT,CASSLAVVKSRNQPQHF
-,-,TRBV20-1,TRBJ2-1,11,TGCAGTGCACACCCCGGGAGTCAGCAGTTCTTC,CSAHPGSQQFF
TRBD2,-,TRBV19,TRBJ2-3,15,TGTGCCAGTAGCTCGACTAGCGGGAGTACAGATACGCAGTATTTT,CASSSTSGSTDTQYF
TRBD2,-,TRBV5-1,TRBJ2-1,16,TGCGCCAGCAGCCCGGGACTAGCGGGACCCTCCAATGAGCAGTTCTTC,CASSPGLAGPSNEQFF
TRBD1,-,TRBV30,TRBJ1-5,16,TGTGCCTGGTGTCAGGGGGGACAGGGGGCCTGTCAGCCCCAGCATTTT,CAWCQGGQGACQPQHF
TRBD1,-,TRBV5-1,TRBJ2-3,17,TGCGCCAGCAGCTCCTCGACGGACAGGGATGGGACAGATACGCAGTATTTT,CASSSSTDRDGTDTQYF
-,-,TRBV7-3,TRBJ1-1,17,TGTGCCAGCAGCTTAACGGGGAGGGAACGAACACGATTGAAAGCTTTCTTT,CASSLTGRERTRLKAFF
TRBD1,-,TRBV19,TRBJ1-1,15,TGTGCCAGTAAGTTAGGGGGCGTGGTGGACACTGAAGCTTTCTTT,CASKLGGVVDTEAFF
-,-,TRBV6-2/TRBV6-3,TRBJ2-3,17,TGTGCCAGCAGTTACTCGAGTCTAGCGTCAAGGGCGGATACGCAGTATTTT,CASSYSSLASRADTQYF
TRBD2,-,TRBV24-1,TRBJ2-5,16,TGTGCCACCAGTGACTCTGCGGCTAGCGGGCAAGAGACCCAGTACTTC,CATSDSAASGQETQYF
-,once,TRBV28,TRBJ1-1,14,TGTGCCAGCAGTTCGGGGAGGGGTTGGACTGAAGCTTTCTTT,CASSSGRGWTEAFF
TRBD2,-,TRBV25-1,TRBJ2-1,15,TGTGCCAGCAGTGAGACCCTGACTAGCGTGAATGAGCAGTTCTTC,CASSETLTSVNEQFF
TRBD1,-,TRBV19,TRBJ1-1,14,TGTGCCAGTAGTACTCAGGGGGTGAACACTGAAGCTTTCTTT,CASSTQGVNTEAFF
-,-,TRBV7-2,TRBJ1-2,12,TGTGCCAGCAGCCCGAACAGGGTTGGCTACACCTTC,CASSPNRVGYTF
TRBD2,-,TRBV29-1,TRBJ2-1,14,TGCAGCGTTGGGGCGGGAGTCCAGGGAGGTGAGCAGTTCTTC,CSVGAGVQGGEQFF
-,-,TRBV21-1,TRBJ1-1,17,TGTGCCAGCAGCAAAGAGGGGACAGGGGACCTGAACACTGAAGCTTTCTTT,CASSKEGTGDLNTEAFF
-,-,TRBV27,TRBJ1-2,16,TGTGCCAGCAATCGAGCGGGGCCCCCTGCTAACTATGGCTACACCTTC,CASNRAGPPANYGYTF